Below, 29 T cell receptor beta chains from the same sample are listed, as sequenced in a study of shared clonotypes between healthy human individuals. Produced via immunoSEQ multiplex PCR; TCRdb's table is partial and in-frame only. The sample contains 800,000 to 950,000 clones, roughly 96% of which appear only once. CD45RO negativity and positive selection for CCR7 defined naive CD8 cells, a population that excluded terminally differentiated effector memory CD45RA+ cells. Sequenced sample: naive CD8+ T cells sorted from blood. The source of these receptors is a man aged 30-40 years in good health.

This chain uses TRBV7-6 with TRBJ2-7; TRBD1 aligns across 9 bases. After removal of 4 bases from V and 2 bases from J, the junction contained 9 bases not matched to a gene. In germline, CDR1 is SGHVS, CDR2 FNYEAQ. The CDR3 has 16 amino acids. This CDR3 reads CASSSTDRDRAYEQYF. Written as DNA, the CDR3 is TGTGCCAGCAGCTCGACGGACCGGGACAGGGCCTACGAGCAGTACTTC.

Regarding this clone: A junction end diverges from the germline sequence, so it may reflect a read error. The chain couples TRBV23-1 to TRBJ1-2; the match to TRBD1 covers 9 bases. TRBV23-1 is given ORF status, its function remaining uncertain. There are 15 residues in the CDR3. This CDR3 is CASSLRDRVTYDYTF. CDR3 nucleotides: TGCGCCAGCAGTCTCCGGGACAGGGTAACATATGACTACACCTTC.

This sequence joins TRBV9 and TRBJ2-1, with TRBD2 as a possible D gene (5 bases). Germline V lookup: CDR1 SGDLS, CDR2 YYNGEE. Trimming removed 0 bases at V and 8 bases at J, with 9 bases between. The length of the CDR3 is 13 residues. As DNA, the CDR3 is TGTGCCAGCAGCGTAGCGGGATCCGATGAGCAGTTCTTC. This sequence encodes CASSVAGSDEQFF.

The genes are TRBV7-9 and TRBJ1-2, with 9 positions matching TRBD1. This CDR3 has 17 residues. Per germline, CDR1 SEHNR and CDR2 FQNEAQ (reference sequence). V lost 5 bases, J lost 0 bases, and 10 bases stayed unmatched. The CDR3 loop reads CASSPRTGDLPNYGYTF. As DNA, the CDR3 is TGTGCCAGCAGCCCACGGACAGGGGATTTGCCTAACTATGGCTACACCTTC.

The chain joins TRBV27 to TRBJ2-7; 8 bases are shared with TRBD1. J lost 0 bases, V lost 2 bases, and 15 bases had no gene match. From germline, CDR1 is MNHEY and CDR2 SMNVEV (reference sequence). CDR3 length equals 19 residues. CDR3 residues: CASSLGPGGTTNSSYEQYF. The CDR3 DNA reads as TGTGCCAGCAGTTTAGGGCCAGGGGGCACCACCAATAGCTCCTACGAGCAGTACTTC.

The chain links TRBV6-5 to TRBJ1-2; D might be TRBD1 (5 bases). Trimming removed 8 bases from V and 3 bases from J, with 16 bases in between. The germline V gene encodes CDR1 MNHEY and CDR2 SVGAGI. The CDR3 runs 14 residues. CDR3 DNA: TGTGCCAGCGGACTCTCCACGGGGCACTATGGCTACACCTTC. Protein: CASGLSTGHYGYTF.

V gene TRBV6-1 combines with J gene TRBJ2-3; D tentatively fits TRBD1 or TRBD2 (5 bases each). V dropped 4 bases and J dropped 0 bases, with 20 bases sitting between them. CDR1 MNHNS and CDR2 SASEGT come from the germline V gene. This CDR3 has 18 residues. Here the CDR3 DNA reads TGTGCCAGCAGTGGAGTCCCGGGGCAGCTGTTTAGCACAGATACGCAGTATTTT. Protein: CASSGVPGQLFSTDTQYF.

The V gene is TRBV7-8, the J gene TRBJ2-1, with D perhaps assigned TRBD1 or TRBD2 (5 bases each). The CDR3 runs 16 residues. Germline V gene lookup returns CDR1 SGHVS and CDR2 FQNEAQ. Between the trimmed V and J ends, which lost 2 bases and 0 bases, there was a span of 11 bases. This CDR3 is CASSLPAGSSYNEQFF. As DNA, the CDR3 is TGTGCCAGCAGCTTACCGGCAGGGAGCTCCTACAATGAGCAGTTCTTC.

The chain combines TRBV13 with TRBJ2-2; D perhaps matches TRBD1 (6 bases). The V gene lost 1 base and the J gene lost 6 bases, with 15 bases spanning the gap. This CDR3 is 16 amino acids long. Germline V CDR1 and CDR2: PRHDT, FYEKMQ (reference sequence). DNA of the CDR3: TGTGCCAGCAGCTTAGAGGGCAGGGGCTTCCCCGGGGAGCTGTTTTTT. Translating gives CASSLEGRGFPGELFF.

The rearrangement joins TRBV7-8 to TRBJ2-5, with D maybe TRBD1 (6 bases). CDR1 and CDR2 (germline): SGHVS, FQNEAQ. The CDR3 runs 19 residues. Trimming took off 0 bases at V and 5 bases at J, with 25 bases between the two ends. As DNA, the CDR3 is TGTGCCAGCAGCTTAGCCCATTCAGAACAGGGTACCCACAGGGAGACCCAGTACTTC. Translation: CASSLAHSEQGTHRETQYF. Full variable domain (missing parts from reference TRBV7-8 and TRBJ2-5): GAGVSQSPRYKVAKRGQDVALRCDPISGHVSLFWYQQALGQGPEFLTYFQNEAQLDKSGLPSDRFFAERPEGSVSTLKIQRTQQEDSAVYLCASSLAHSEQGTHRETQYFGPGTRLLVL.

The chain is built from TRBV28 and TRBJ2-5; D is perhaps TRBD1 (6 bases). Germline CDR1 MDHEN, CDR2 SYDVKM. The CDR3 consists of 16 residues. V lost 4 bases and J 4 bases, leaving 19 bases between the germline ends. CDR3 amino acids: CASSSYAGQTAETQYF. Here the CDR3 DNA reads TGTGCCAGCAGTTCGTACGCAGGACAGACCGCAGAGACCCAGTACTTC.

CDR3 bases: TGTGCCAGCAGCTTAGTCCCGGCGGAACTGAACACTGAAGCTTTCTTT. It yields the protein CASSLVPAELNTEAFF. The chain has TRBV11-2 and TRBJ1-1; D ambiguous. Trimming cost V 1 base and J 0 bases, with 12 bases left between them. CDR1 and CDR2 from the germline V gene are SGHAT and FQNNGV. The CDR3 totals 16 residues.

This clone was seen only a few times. CDR3 protein: CASSQEWRSHEQYF. In DNA form, the CDR3 reads TGCGCCAGCAGCCAAGAGTGGAGGTCCCACGAGCAGTACTTC. The chain carries TRBV4-1 and TRBJ2-7; possibly TRBD2 for D (5 bases). Germline-derived CDR1 and CDR2 are MGHRA and YSYEKL. V was clipped by 0 bases and J by 5 bases, with 11 bases between them. CDR3 size: 14 residues.

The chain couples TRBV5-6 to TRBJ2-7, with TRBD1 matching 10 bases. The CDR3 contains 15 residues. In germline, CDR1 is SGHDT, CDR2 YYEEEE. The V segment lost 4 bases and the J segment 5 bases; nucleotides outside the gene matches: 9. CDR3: CASSPGTGDPHEQYF. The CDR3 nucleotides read TGTGCCAGCAGCCCCGGGACAGGGGATCCGCACGAGCAGTACTTC.

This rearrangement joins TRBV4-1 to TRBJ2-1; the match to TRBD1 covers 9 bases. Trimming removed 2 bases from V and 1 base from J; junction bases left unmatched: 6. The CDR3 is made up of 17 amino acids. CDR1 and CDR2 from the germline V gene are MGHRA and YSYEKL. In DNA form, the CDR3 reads TGCGCCAGCAGCCAAATGGGACAGGGTCCGTCCTACAATGAGCAGTTCTTC. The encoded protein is CASSQMGQGPSYNEQFF.

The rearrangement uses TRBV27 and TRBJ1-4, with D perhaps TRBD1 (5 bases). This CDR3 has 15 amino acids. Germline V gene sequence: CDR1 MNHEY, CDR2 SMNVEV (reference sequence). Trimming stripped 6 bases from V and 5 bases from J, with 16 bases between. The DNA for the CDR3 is TGTGCCAGCAGCCCGTTCGCAGGGATAAATGAAAAACTGTTTTTT. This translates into CASSPFAGINEKLFF. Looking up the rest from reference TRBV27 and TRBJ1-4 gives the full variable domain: EAQVTQNPRYLITVTGKKLTVTCSQNMNHEYMSWYRQDPGLGLRQIYYSMNVEVTDKGDVPEGYKVSRKEKRNFPLILESPSPNQTSLYFCASSPFAGINEKLFFGSGTQLSVL.

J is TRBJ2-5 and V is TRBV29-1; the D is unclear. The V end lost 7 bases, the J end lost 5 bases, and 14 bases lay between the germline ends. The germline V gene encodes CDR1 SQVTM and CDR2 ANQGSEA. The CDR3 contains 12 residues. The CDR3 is CSAKGLPETQYF. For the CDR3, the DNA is TGCAGCGCGAAAGGGCTCCCGGAGACCCAGTACTTC.

CDR3 sequence: CASSQDWLYRRETQYF. The CDR3 DNA is TGTGCCAGCAGCCAAGACTGGCTTTACCGAAGGGAGACCCAGTACTTC. This chain uses TRBV14 with TRBJ2-5; D gene unclear. This CDR3 spans 16 amino acids. Deletions cut 0 bases from V and 5 bases from J, with 16 bases between. Germline CDR1 and CDR2: SGHDN and FVKESK.

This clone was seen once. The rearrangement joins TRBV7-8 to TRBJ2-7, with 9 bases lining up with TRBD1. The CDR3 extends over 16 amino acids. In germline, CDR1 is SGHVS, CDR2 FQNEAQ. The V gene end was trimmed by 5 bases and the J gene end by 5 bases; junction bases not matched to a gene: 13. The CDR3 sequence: CASSPRGTGPGNEQYF. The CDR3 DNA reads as TGTGCCAGCAGCCCGAGAGGGACAGGGCCGGGGAACGAGCAGTACTTC.

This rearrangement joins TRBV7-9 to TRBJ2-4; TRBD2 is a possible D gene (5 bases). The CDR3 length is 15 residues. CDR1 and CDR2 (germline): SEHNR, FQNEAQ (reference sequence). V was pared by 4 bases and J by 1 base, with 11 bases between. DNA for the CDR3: TGTGCCAGCAGCTCGAGGGCGGGTGCCAAAAACATTCAGTACTTC. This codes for CASSSRAGAKNIQYF.

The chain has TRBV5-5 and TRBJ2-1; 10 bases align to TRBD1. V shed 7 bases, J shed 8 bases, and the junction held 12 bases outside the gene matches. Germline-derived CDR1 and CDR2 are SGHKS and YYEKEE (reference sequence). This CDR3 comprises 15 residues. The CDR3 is CASHVPDRGFHEQFF. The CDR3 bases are TGTGCCAGCCACGTCCCGGACAGGGGGTTCCATGAGCAGTTCTTC.

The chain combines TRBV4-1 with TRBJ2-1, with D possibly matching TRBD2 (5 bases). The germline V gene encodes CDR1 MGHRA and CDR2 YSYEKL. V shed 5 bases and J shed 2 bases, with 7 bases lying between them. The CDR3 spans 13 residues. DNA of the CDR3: TGCGCCAGCAGCGCGGGTACCTACAATGAGCAGTTCTTC. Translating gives CASSAGTYNEQFF.

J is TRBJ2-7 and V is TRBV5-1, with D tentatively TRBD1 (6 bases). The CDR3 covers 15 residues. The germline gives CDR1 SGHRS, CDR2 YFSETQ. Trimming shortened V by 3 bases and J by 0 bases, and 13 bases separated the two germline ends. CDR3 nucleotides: TGCGCCAGCAGCTGGGCCGGGACACCCTCCTACGAGCAGTACTTC. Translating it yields CASSWAGTPSYEQYF.

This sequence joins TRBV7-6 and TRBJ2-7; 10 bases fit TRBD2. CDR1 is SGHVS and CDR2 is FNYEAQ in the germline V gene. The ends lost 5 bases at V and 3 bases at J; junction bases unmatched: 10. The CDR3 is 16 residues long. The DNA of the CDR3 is TGTGCCAGCAGCCAAAATTTAGCGGGGGGACTCTACGAGCAGTACTTC. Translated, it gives CASSQNLAGGLYEQYF. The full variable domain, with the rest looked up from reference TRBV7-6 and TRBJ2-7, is GAGVSQSPRYKVTKRGQDVALRCDPISGHVSLYWYRQALGQGPEFLTYFNYEAQQDKSGLPNDRFSAERPEGSISTLTIQRTEQRDSAMYRCASSQNLAGGLYEQYFGPGTRLTVT.

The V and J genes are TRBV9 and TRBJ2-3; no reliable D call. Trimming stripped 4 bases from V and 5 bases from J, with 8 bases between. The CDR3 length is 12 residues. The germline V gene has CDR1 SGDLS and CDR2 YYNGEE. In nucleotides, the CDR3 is TGTGCCAGCAGCACCCCGGGAGATACGCAGTATTTT. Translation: CASSTPGDTQYF.

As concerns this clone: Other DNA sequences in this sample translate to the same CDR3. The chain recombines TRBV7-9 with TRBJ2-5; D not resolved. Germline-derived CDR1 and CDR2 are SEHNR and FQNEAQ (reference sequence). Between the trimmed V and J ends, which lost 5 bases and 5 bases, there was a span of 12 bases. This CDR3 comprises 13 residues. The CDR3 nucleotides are TGTGCCAGCAGCCCCCCTGGAGAGGAGACCCAGTACTTC. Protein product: CASSPPGEETQYF.

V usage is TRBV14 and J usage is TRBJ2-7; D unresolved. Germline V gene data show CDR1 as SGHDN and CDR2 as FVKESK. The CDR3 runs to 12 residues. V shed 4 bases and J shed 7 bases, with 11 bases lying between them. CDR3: CASSPLSGEQYF. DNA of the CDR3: TGTGCCAGCAGCCCCTTATCAGGAGAGCAGTACTTC.

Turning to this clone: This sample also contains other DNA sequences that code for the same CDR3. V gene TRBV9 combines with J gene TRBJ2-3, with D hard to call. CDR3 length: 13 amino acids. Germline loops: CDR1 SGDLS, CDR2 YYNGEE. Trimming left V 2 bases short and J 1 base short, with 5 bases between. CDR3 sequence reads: CASSVQRTDTQYF. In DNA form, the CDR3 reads TGTGCCAGCAGCGTCCAGCGCACAGATACGCAGTATTTT.

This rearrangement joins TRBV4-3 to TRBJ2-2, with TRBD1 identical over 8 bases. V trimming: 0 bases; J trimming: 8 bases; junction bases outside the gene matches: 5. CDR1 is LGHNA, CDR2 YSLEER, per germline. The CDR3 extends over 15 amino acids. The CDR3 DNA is TGCGCCAGCAGCCAAGAGAAACAGGGGGATGGGGAGCTGTTTTTT. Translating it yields CASSQEKQGDGELFF.